This TCR beta chain was captured by sequencing in a study of OX40 agonist ivuxolimab in advanced cancers. CDR1 and CDR2 (germline): LNHDA, SQIVND (reference sequence). The V segment lost 6 bases and the J segment 6 bases; nucleotides outside the gene matches: 9. This CDR3 spans 15 amino acids. Comment on this clone: Its antigen is not known.

General study points: Clonal expansion was seen in CD4+ and CD8+ blood T cells by week 6 at 0.1 to 3.0 mg/kg.

Measured with immunoSEQ multiplex PCR; TCRdb has only the in-frame clones, and not every one. The data show under 110,000 clones, with 90% seen just once and 0.45% to 0.5% held by the top ten. The J gene is TRBJ1-4, the V gene TRBV19; TRBD1 matches 8 bases. This clonotype was obtained from an adult with an advanced solid tumor such as melanoma, head and neck, liver or kidney cancer. The sequencing here drew on CD4+ or CD8+ T cells sorted from blood, taken in a trial of the OX40 agonist ivuxolimab. The chain's CDR3 is CASRNRQGSYEKLFF. DNA of the CDR3: TGTGCCAGTAGAAACCGACAGGGGTCCTATGAAAAACTGTTTTTT.